Below are 3 T cell receptor beta chains sequenced from a single sample in a study of OX40 agonist ivuxolimab in advanced cancers. Produced via immunoSEQ multiplex PCR; TCRdb's table is partial and in-frame only. The table includes roughly 48,000 clones, 65% to 85% detected once. The source material was CD4+ or CD8+ T cells sorted from blood, sampled in a trial of the OX40 agonist ivuxolimab. The receptors shown here come from an adult with an advanced solid tumor such as melanoma, head and neck, liver or kidney cancer.

This chain uses TRBV10-3 with TRBJ2-7, with 7 positions matching TRBD1. Looked up from germline, CDR1 is ENHRY and CDR2 is SYGVKD. V was pared by 11 bases and J by 2 bases, with 6 bases of the junction left unmatched. The CDR3 length is 12 residues. This CDR3 is CASGDSPYEQYF. Here the CDR3 DNA reads TGTGCCTCCGGGGACAGCCCCTACGAGCAGTACTTC.

The rearrangement uses TRBV5-1 and TRBJ2-3; D tentatively fits TRBD1 or TRBD2 (6 bases each). The CDR3 loop spans 15 amino acids. Trimming left V 6 bases short and J 6 bases short, with 20 bases between. Germline V gene sequence: CDR1 SGHRS, CDR2 YFSETQ. The CDR3 DNA is TGCGCCAGCACCCAGGCGTGGGGGGCCAGGGATACGCAGTATTTT. It codes for CASTQAWGARDTQYF.

The sample holds one count of this clone. The rearrangement uses TRBV5-4 and TRBJ2-4; 9 nucleotides line up with TRBD1. The CDR3 runs to 13 residues. J lost 8 bases, V lost 3 bases, and 3 bases had no gene match. Germline loops: CDR1 SGHNT, CDR2 YYREEE (reference sequence). This chain's CDR3 is CASSWDRAHIQYF. For the CDR3, the DNA is TGTGCCAGCAGCTGGGACAGGGCCCACATTCAGTACTTC. Together with reference TRBV5-4 and TRBJ2-4, the CDR3 gives the full variable domain: ETGVTQSPTHLIKTRGQQVTLRCSSQSGHNTVSWYQQALGQGPQFIFQYYREEENGRGNFPPRFSGLQFPNYSSELNVNALELDDSALYLCASSWDRAHIQYFGAGTRLSVL.